The present TCR beta chain was sequenced within a study of molecular identifiers for immune sequencing clone quantification. This clonotype was recorded at least ten times. Antigen unknown. CDR1 and CDR2 from the germline V gene are SEHNR and FQNEAQ (reference sequence). The CDR3 sequence is 17 residues long. Trimming cost V 10 bases and J 3 bases, with 24 bases left between them. The study, taken as a whole, reports: Clone sizes could be underestimated for highly expanded clones when identical TCR molecules share a barcode.

Via MiXCR, TCRdb re-called the PCR reads, giving one row per CDR3 protein. The top ten hold about 0.75% of the sample, which has about half a million distinct CDR3 sequences, about a quarter seen once. The TCR was taken from a human donor in good health. Some libraries in this study had Jurkat cell RNA spiked in. The chain employs TRBV7-9 and TRBJ1-4, with D unresolved. The source material was naive CD8+ T cells from blood, with Jurkat cell RNA spiked in. Subset described: FACS-sorted CD8+CD4-CCR7+CD45RA+ naive T cells. CDR3 loop: CATNGERFNPPNEKLFF. The CDR3 DNA reads as TGTGCCACCAACGGCGAGAGGTTTAATCCCCCTAATGAAAAACTGTTTTTT.